These 7 T cell receptor beta chains originate from one sample sequenced in a study of shared clonotypes between healthy human individuals. Produced via immunoSEQ multiplex PCR; TCRdb's table is partial and in-frame only. This sample has 2 million to 2.5 million clones, with approximately 93% found just once. Sequencing input: naive CD4+ T cells from PBMCs. The subset denotes: CD45RA+ positively selected. The source is a man between 18 and 35 years old in good health. Some clones in this sample may be carry-over from other donors' samples.

This chain joins TRBV15 and TRBJ2-5; no definite D call. This CDR3 comprises 15 residues. V shed 4 bases and J shed 2 bases, with 14 bases lying between them. In germline, CDR1 is LNHNV, CDR2 YYDKDF (reference sequence). CDR3 amino acids: CATSIVTDYQETQYF. The CDR3, as DNA: TGTGCCACCAGCATCGTTACAGATTATCAAGAGACCCAGTACTTC.

The genes are TRBV6-5 and TRBJ1-5; no clear D. CDR3 length: 15 residues. The germline V gene has CDR1 MNHEY and CDR2 SVGAGI. V lost 2 bases and J lost 4, with 12 bases in between. CDR3 in amino acids: CASSYDPSMNQPQHF. Written as DNA, the CDR3 is TGTGCCAGCAGTTACGATCCAAGTATGAATCAGCCCCAGCATTTT.

A few counts support this clone. V gene TRBV28 combines with J gene TRBJ1-1, with a possible D match to TRBD1 (6 bases). This CDR3 region has 14 residues. Trimming stripped 6 bases from V and 1 base from J, with 12 bases between. CDR1 and CDR2 from the germline V gene are MDHEN and SYDVKM. CDR3: CASRENRENTEAFF. In DNA form, the CDR3 reads TGTGCCAGCAGGGAGAACAGGGAGAACACTGAAGCTTTCTTT.

The chain uses TRBV28 and TRBJ1-1; 9 positions match TRBD1. Germline values: CDR1 MDHEN, CDR2 SYDVKM. CDR3 size: 14 residues. Trimming at V came to 4 bases and at J to 8 bases, leaving 8 bases not matched to a gene. This CDR3 is CASSSLLGTGEAFF. The DNA for the CDR3 is TGTGCCAGCAGTTCCCTACTAGGGACAGGGGAAGCTTTCTTT.

The chain links TRBV2 to TRBJ2-7, with D uncertain. V lost 4 bases and J lost 3, with 16 bases in between. This CDR3 has 15 residues. The V gene's germline CDR1 is SNHLY and CDR2 FYNNEI. In DNA, the CDR3 is TGTGCCAGCAGTGGGTCGCAAGGGCGAGGCTACGAGCAGTACTTC. As protein: CASSGSQGRGYEQYF.

V usage is TRBV11-2 and J usage is TRBJ2-1; D gene uncertain. Germline loops: CDR1 SGHAT, CDR2 FQNNGV. Trimming took 2 bases from V and 0 from J, leaving 11 bases between them. This CDR3 is 16 amino acids long. The CDR3 nucleotides read TGTGCCAGCAGCTTATTCTCCGTAAGCTCCTACAATGAGCAGTTCTTC. This codes for CASSLFSVSSYNEQFF.

The chain has TRBV6-5 and TRBJ1-4, with D hard to call. The CDR3 totals 14 residues. V was cut by 0 bases and J by 4 bases, with 6 bases left in between. Germline V gene data show CDR1 as MNHEY and CDR2 as SVGAGI. This CDR3 reads CASSYSGLNEKLFF. The CDR3 DNA reads as TGTGCCAGCAGTTACTCCGGTCTTAATGAAAAACTGTTTTTT.